One and the same sample provided the 18 T cell receptor beta chains below, sequenced in a study of OX40 agonist ivuxolimab in advanced cancers. Sequencing was performed with immunoSEQ multiplex PCR; in TCRdb, only in-frame clones are kept and a portion is missing. This table has more than 65,000 clones, around 80% appearing once. The specimen comprised CD4+ or CD8+ T cells sorted from blood, sampled in a trial of the OX40 agonist ivuxolimab. These receptor sequences come from an adult with an advanced solid tumor such as melanoma, head and neck, liver or kidney cancer.

This CDR3 reads CASSPIPGQGQFGYTF. DNA of the CDR3: TGTGCCAGCTCACCTATACCGGGACAGGGGCAGTTTGGCTACACCTTC. J is TRBJ1-2 and V is TRBV18, with 10 bases fitting TRBD1. CDR1 is KGHSH, CDR2 LQKENI, per germline. Unmatched junction bases numbered 11, after V lost 3 bases and J lost 7 bases. The CDR3 consists of 16 residues. Together with reference TRBV18 and TRBJ1-2, the CDR3 gives the full variable domain: NAGVMQNPRHLVRRRGQEARLRCSPMKGHSHVYWYRQLPEEGLKFMVYLQKENIIDESGMPKERFSAEFPKEGPSILRIQQVVRGDSAAYFCASSPIPGQGQFGYTFGSGTRLTVV.

The chain carries TRBV21-1 and TRBJ2-5; the table names TRBD2, a call not compared with the DNA. TRBV21-1 is an annotated pseudogene. This CDR3 has 18 residues. The CDR3 coding sequence is TGTGCCAGCAGCTCCCGGGCCGGATCCGGACTAGCGACAAAGACCCAGTACTTC. This codes for CASSSRAGSGLATKTQYF.

This sequence joins TRBV9 and TRBJ2-1; D gene unclear. The germline V and J ends were trimmed by 0 bases and 7 bases, with 17 bases remaining between them. CDR1 SGDLS and CDR2 YYNGEE come from the germline V gene. CDR3 length: 16 residues. The DNA for the CDR3 is TGTGCCAGCAGCGTAGAAGATATCACCTACAGAAATGAGCAGTTCTTC. The encoded protein is CASSVEDITYRNEQFF.

V and J are TRBV6-1 and TRBJ1-2, with D perhaps TRBD1 (6 bases). The CDR3 contains 14 residues. The germline CDR1 and CDR2 sequences are MNHNS and SASEGT. The ends were cut back, 7 bases at V and 4 bases at J, with 16 bases in the middle. The CDR3 region is CASKGEGSSYGYTF. CDR3 bases: TGTGCCAGCAAGGGGGAGGGATCAAGCTATGGCTACACCTTC.

The chain uses TRBV18 and TRBJ2-7; 7 bases align to TRBD2. J lost 3 bases, V lost 3 bases, and 8 bases had no gene match. CDR3 length equals 15 residues. CDR1 is KGHSH and CDR2 is LQKENI in the germline V gene. The CDR3 loop reads CASSPSTGGGYEQYF. The CDR3 DNA reads as TGTGCCAGCTCACCGAGCACTGGGGGGGGCTACGAGCAGTACTTC. Complete variable domain (other parts from reference TRBV18 and TRBJ2-7): NAGVMQNPRHLVRRRGQEARLRCSPMKGHSHVYWYRQLPEEGLKFMVYLQKENIIDESGMPKERFSAEFPKEGPSILRIQQVVRGDSAAYFCASSPSTGGGYEQYFGPGTRLTVT.

The V gene is TRBV11-2, the J gene TRBJ2-7; perhaps TRBD1 as D (6 bases). V lost 2 bases, J lost 2 bases, and 19 bases lay in between. Germline CDR1 is SGHAT and CDR2 is FQNNGV. The CDR3 has 17 residues. The CDR3 nucleotides are TGTGCCAGCAGCTTAAAGCATATCCGGACAGACACCTACGAGCAGTACTTC. Protein: CASSLKHIRTDTYEQYF.

V gene TRBV7-2 combines with J gene TRBJ1-2; D possibly corresponds to TRBD1 (5 bases). V was trimmed by 0 bases and J by 3 bases, leaving 8 bases between them. In germline, CDR1 is SGHTA, CDR2 FQGNSA. The CDR3 is 14 residues long. CDR3 in amino acids: CASSLADRDYGYTF. In DNA, the CDR3 is TGTGCCAGCAGCTTAGCTGACAGAGACTATGGCTACACCTTC. Variable domain in full (rest from reference TRBV7-2 and TRBJ1-2): GAGVSQSPSNKVTEKGKDVELRCDPISGHTALYWYRQSLGQGLEFLIYFQGNSAPDKSGLPSDRFSAERTGGSVSTLTIQRTQQEDSAVYLCASSLADRDYGYTFGSGTRLTVV.

The CDR3 nucleotides are TGTGCCAGCAGCACAGAATTCTCTGGAAACACCATATATTTT. It specifies CASSTEFSGNTIYF. The chain combines TRBV7-2 with TRBJ1-3; D is unresolved. Per the germline V gene, CDR1 is SGHTA and CDR2 is FQGNSA. The ends were cut back, 5 bases at V and 0 bases at J, with 8 bases in the middle. This CDR3 spans 14 amino acids.

The chain couples TRBV7-3 to TRBJ2-4, with D hard to call. The CDR3 runs 17 residues. Germline V gene sequence: CDR1 SGHTA, CDR2 FQGTGA. The V end lost 5 bases, the J end lost 0 bases, and 17 bases lay between the germline ends. The CDR3 DNA sequence: TGTGCCAGCAGCCTCCCCGCAAGAACGATAGCCAAAAACATTCAGTACTTC. Protein: CASSLPARTIAKNIQYF.

The rearrangement joins TRBV2 to TRBJ1-2; a possible D gene is TRBD1 (6 bases). The CDR3 length is 13 residues. Germline V lookup: CDR1 SNHLY, CDR2 FYNNEI. With 7 bases removed from V and 8 bases from J, the gap between germline ends came to 17 bases. The CDR3 nucleotides are TGTGCCAGCAATATAAGACAGGCGGGGGGCTACACCTTC. Protein product: CASNIRQAGGYTF.

V gene TRBV4-2 combines with J gene TRBJ1-5, with 8 bases lining up with TRBD1. J gave up 5 bases and V 2 bases, and 5 bases lay outside the gene matches. The CDR3 loop spans 15 amino acids. Per the germline V gene, CDR1 is LGHNA and CDR2 is YNFKEQ. This CDR3 is CASSQPGQGDQPQHF. The CDR3 nucleotides are TGTGCCAGCAGCCAACCTGGACAGGGCGATCAGCCCCAGCATTTT.

This clone turned up a few times. The V and J genes are TRBV27 and TRBJ2-3; 8 nucleotides align to TRBD1. The length of the CDR3 is 15 residues. CDR1 MNHEY and CDR2 SMNVEV come from the germline V gene (reference sequence). The junction had 5 bases not matched to a gene; V was cut back by 3 bases and J by 3 bases. DNA of the CDR3: TGTGCCAGCAGTTTCCACAGGGGGTTTACAGATACGCAGTATTTT. Its protein is CASSFHRGFTDTQYF.

CDR3 sequence reads: CASSSGGPTPSTF. CDR3 DNA: TGTGCCAGCAGTTCCGGCGGGCCCACTCCTTCCACCTTC. This chain uses TRBV27 with TRBJ1-2; D uncertain. V shed 4 bases and J shed 13 bases, with 19 bases lying between them. Germline CDR1 is MNHEY and CDR2 is SMNVEV (reference sequence). The CDR3 length is 13 residues.

This clone was found a few times. The rearrangement links TRBV6-4 to TRBJ2-2; 9 nucleotides line up with TRBD1. Germline values: CDR1 MRHNA, CDR2 SNTAGT. This CDR3 is built from 17 residues. The junction had 3 bases not matched to a gene; V was cut back by 1 base and J by 0 bases. DNA for the CDR3: TGTGCCAGCAGTGACTATGGGACAGGGTCGAACACCGGGGAGCTGTTTTTT. Residues: CASSDYGTGSNTGELFF.

This clone was observed a handful of times. V and J are TRBV11-2 and TRBJ2-7; D is undetermined. The CDR3 totals 15 residues. Germline values: CDR1 SGHAT, CDR2 FQNNGV. The V gene lost 2 bases and the J gene lost 2 bases, with 13 bases spanning the gap. CDR3: CASSLYLGIPYEQYF. The CDR3 DNA sequence: TGTGCCAGCAGCTTATACCTGGGAATACCCTACGAGCAGTACTTC.

The chain carries TRBV6-1 and TRBJ2-3, with 13 bases fitting TRBD2. Germline-derived CDR1 and CDR2 are MNHNS and SASEGT. V lost 3 bases, J lost 1 base, and 13 bases stayed unmatched. There are 20 residues in the CDR3. CDR3 sequence: CASSDFEPGLAGWGTDTQYF. The CDR3 region has the DNA TGTGCCAGCAGTGATTTTGAACCGGGACTAGCGGGGTGGGGCACAGATACGCAGTATTTT.

The J gene is TRBJ1-1, the V gene TRBV10-3; possible D gene TRBD1, 5 bases. Trimming stripped 0 bases from V and 6 bases from J, with 20 bases between. Per the germline V gene, CDR1 is ENHRY and CDR2 is SYGVKD. The CDR3 loop spans 17 amino acids. The CDR3 coding sequence is TGTGCCATCAGTGAGTCGAAGGGTCCGGGGCCCATCCCTGAAGCTTTCTTT. Translating it yields CAISESKGPGPIPEAFF.

The chain carries TRBV5-4 and TRBJ2-2; 9 bases line up with TRBD1. CDR1 is SGHNT, CDR2 YYREEE, per germline (reference sequence). The CDR3 has 16 residues. The V and J ends lost 2 bases and 1 base, in that order; junction bases with no gene match: 3. The CDR3 sequence is CASSFRTGVNTGELFF. The CDR3 bases are TGTGCCAGCAGCTTCAGGACAGGGGTGAACACCGGGGAGCTGTTTTTT.